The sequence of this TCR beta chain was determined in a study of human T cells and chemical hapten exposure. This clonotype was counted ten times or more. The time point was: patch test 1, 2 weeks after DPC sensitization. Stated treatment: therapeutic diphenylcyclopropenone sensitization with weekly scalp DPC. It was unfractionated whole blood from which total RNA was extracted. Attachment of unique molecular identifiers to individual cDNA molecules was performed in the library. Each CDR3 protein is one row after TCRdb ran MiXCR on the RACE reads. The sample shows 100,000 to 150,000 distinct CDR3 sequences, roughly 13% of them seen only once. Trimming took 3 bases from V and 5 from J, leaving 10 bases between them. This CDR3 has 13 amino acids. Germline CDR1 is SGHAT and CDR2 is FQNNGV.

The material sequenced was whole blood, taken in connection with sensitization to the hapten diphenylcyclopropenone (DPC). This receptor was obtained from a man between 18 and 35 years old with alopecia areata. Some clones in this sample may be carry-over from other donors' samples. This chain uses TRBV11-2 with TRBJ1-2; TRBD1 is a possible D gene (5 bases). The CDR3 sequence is CASSLDNDYGYTF. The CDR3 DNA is TGTGCCAGCAGCTTGGACAACGATTATGGCTACACCTTC. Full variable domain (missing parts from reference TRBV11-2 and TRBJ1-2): EAGVAQSPRYKIIEKRQSVAFWCNPISGHATLYWYQQILGQGPKLLIQFQNNGVVDDSQLPKDRFSAERLKGVDSTLKIQPAKLEDSAVYLCASSLDNDYGYTFGSGTRLTVV.